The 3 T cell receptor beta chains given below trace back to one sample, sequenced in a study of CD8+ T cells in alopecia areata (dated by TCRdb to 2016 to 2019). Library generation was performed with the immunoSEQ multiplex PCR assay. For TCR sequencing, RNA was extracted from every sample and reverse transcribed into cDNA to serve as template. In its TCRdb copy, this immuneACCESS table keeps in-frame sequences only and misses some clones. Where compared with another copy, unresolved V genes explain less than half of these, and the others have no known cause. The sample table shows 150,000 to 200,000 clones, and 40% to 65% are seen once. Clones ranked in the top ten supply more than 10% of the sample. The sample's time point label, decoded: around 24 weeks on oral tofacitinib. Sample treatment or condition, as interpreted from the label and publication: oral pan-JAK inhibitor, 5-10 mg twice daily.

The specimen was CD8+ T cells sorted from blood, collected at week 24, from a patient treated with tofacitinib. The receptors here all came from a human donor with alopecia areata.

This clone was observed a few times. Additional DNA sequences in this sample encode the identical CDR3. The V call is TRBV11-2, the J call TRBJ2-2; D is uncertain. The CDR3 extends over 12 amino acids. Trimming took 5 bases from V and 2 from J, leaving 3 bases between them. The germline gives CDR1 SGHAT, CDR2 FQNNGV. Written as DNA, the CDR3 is TGTGCCAGCAGCCTCAACACCGGGGAGCTGTTTTTT. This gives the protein CASSLNTGELFF. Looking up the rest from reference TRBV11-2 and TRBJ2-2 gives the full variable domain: EAGVAQSPRYKIIEKRQSVAFWCNPISGHATLYWYQQILGQGPKLLIQFQNNGVVDDSQLPKDRFSAERLKGVDSTLKIQPAKLEDSAVYLCASSLNTGELFFGEGSRLTVL.

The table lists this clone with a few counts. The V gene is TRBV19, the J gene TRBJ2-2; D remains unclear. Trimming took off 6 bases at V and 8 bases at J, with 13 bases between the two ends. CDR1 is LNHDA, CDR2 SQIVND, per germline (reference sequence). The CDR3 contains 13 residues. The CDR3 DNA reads TGTGCCAGTAGAAGTCCCACGGCGGGGGAGCTGTTTTTT. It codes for CASRSPTAGELFF.

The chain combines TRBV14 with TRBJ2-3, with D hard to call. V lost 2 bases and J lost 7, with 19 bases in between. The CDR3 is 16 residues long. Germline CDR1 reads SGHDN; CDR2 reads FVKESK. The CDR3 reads CASSQTGRPLTHTQYF. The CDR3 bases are TGTGCCAGCAGCCAAACGGGCCGACCCCTGACGCATACGCAGTATTTT.